This T cell receptor (beta chain) was identified in a study of blood T cell repertoires in COVID-19 (dated by TCRdb to the early 2020s). A note on the overall study: Samples covering the acute and convalescent phases of COVID-19 were provided by collaborators in the United States, Italy and Spain. The prospective study material was composed of cDNA or gDNA derived from T cells, B-cell-depleted T cells, or PBMCs. Deeply sampled blood TCRbeta repertoires from subjects exposed to, actively infected with, or recovered from COVID-19 were included in the dataset. The repertoires were released in a freely available public database meant as a resource for research on the immune response to SARS-CoV-2. Samples came from the ongoing ImmuneRACE study (first 160 participants) plus 1,254 subjects from 6 global collaborators. The sample metadata nearly always contained a de-identified subject ID, COVID-19 status, age in years and sex. Where available, HLA class I and class II types were taken from metadata supplied by the sample provider and were not determined by assay-based typing. Results and caveats for the whole study, not just this receptor: The quantity of clinical and demographic metadata differed by source and by participant and was supplied without curation.

In Seattle, one collaborating source enrolled patients while the infection was active and tracked those patients longitudinally over the course of disease. The collaborating institutions used their own protocols to collect whole blood in K2EDTA tubes. For TCRbeta analysis, collaborator samples were shipped as frozen whole blood, as isolated PBMCs, or as DNA extracted from either sample type. The immunoSEQ Assay, a bias-controlled multiplex PCR, was used to amplify TCRbeta CDR3 regions from genomic DNA. From the authors' description of their analysis: Nucleated cell counts per sample were estimated from amplification of reference gene primers within the assay. Sequence reads were collapsed and filtered to measure the absolute abundance of every unique TCRbeta CDR3 rearrangement. Productive Simpson clonality was computed per sample as the square root of Simpson's diversity index over productive rearrangements. TCRdb mirrors the immuneACCESS table, restricted to in-frame sequences. Some clones are absent from its copies; in checked studies, under half trace to an unresolved V gene, and the reason for the others is unknown. From that table come the V and J calls and clone size; the DNA was used to work out D and trimming. This sample is represented by roughly 240,000 clones; 86% of them were singletons. 5.5% to 6% of the sample is held by the ten biggest clonotypes.

Worth noting for this clone: Its antigen is currently not known. Within one base of it there is no much larger clone, and no base qualities were kept.

The V end gives up 3 bases and the J end 3 bases, leaving 7 bases in the junction not matched to a gene. The CDR3 contains 16 residues, cysteine and phenylalanine counted. Of the read, only the CDR3 DNA is kept; its 48 bases are in frame from base 1. For CDR1 and CDR2, the germline V gene (reference sequence) lists SGHNT and YYREEE. The chain was built from TRBV5-4 and TRBJ2-3; 10 of the junction bases match TRBD1. Specimen: peripheral blood. This clonotype was obtained from a woman older than 75 with COVID-19, enrolled during active disease. This receptor has the CDR3 CASSSLGQGETDTQYF. In nucleotide form, the sequence is TGTGCCAGCAGCTCCCTTGGACAGGGGGAAACAGATACGCAGTATTTT.